This TCR beta chain was sequenced during a study of blood T cells in healthy people across ages. The authors ran a second PCR of 7 to 11 cycles using a sample-barcoded 5' primer and a J-beta primer mix. TCRdb re-analysed the 5' RACE reads in MiXCR, keeping a single row per CDR3 protein. The data contain 800,000 or so distinct CDR3 sequences, about 62% of them singletons. With V trimmed by 4 bases and J by 6 bases, 6 bases remained unmatched. Per the germline V gene, CDR1 is LNHNV and CDR2 is YYDKDF (reference sequence). The CDR3 contains 15 residues. The clonotype originates from a man aged 25-45 years in good health. Sequenced sample: blood. J is TRBJ1-6 and V is TRBV15, with 7 bases matching TRBD1. CDR3: CATSKPGTANSPLHF. CDR3 coding DNA: TGTGCCACCAGCAAACCCGGGACAGCTAATTCACCCCTCCACTTT. Combining the CDR3 with reference TRBV15 and TRBJ1-6 gives the whole variable domain DAMVIQNPRYQVTQFGKPVTLSCSQTLNHNVMYWYQQKSSQAPKLLFHYYDKDFNNEADTPDNFQSRRPNTSFCFLDIRSPGLGDTAMYLCATSKPGTANSPLHFGNGTRLTVT.